These T cell receptor beta chains were read from a single sample in a study of blood T cell repertoires in COVID-19. Data came from immunoSEQ multiplex PCR; TCRdb stores just in-frame clones and leaves some out. In the table there are around 140,000 clones, around 86% of which are singletons. Sequencing input: peripheral blood. These receptors were obtained from a human donor in a cohort sampled during active COVID-19. Both conserved end residues are part of each CDR3.

V gene	CDR3 protein
TRBV29-1	CSVVWLEYRGVTDTQYF
TRBV11-2	CASSARQGSYYEQYF
TRBV6-6	CASSGTGGSSRQPQHF
TRBV29-1	CSVLDRAVSSEKLFF
TRBV28	CASNQGARDYEQYF
TRBV6-4	CASRRTSGSHEQYF
TRBV4-1	CASSQASGTSGRRGANVLTF
TRBV6-2/TRBV6-3	CASSSRAYGYTF
TRBV7-2	CASSLAARDREWFGANVLTF
TRBV28	CASSYRGLYEQYF
TRBV15	CATSRGGTSGTYEQYF
TRBV11-2	CASSRDRKPSGANVLTF
TRBV24-1	CATSELAGGHTGELFF
TRBV5-1	CASSLREGQGAGGYTF
TRBV7-6	CASRPIPGQGGYEQYF
TRBV3-1/TRBV3-2	CASSQPGSSYEQYF
TRBV19	CASSIAGVSVQYF
TRBV7-2	CASSLSWGGGTDTQYF
TRBV4-2	CASSPYSGSTDTQYF
TRBV18	CASSAGQGDTQYF
TRBV19	CASRGTSVSPGNEQFF
TRBV7-3	CASSLQGVGETQYF
TRBV14	CASSQRTGNTIYF
TRBV29-1	CSVALRGGRNQPQHF
TRBV19	CASSIVEFSKNIQYF